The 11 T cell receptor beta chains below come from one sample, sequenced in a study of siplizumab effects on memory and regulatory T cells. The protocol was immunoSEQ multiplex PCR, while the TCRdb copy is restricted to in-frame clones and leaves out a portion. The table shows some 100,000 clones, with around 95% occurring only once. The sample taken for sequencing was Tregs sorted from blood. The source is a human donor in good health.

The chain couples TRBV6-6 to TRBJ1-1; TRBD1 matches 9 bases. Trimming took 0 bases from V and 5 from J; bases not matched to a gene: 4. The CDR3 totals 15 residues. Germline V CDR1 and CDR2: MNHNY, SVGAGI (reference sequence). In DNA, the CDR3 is TGTGCCAGCAGTTACTCTCCGGGACAGGGAACTGAAGCTTTCTTT. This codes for CASSYSPGQGTEAFF.

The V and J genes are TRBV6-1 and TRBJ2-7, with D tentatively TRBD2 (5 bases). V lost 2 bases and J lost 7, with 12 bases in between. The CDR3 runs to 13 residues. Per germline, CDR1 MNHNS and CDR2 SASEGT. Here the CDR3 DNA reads TGTGCCAGCAGTGAAAAGGTCCCGGGGGAGCAGTACTTC. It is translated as CASSEKVPGEQYF.

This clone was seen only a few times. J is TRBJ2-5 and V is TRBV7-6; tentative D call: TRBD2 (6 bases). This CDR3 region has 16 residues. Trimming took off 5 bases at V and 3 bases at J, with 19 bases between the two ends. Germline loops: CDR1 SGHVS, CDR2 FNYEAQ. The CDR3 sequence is CASSPTPGTGKETQYF. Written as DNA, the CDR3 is TGTGCCAGCAGCCCAACCCCCGGGACTGGAAAAGAGACCCAGTACTTC.

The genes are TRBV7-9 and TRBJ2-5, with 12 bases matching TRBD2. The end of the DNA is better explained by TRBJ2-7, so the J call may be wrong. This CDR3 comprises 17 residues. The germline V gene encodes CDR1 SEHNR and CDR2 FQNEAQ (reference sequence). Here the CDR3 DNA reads TGTGCCAGCAGCTTCCGTGGACTAGCGGGACTACCTAACGAGCAGTACTTC. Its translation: CASSFRGLAGLPNEQYF.

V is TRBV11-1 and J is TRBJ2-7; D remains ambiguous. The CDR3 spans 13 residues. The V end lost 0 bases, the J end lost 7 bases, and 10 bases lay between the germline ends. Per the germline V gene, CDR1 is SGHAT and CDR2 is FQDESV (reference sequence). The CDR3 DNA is TGTGCCAGCAGCTTAGCGGGCCCCCGGGAGCAGTACTTC. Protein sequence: CASSLAGPREQYF.

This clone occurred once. The CDR3 DNA reads TGCGCCAGCAGGCCTACCCGGAGGGGGCGCGAGACCCAGTACTTC. Its protein product is CASRPTRRGRETQYF. The chain has TRBV5-1 and TRBJ2-5; the D gene is possibly TRBD1 (7 bases). CDR1 is SGHRS and CDR2 is YFSETQ in the germline V gene. The CDR3 totals 15 residues. Trimming left V 5 bases short and J 5 bases short, with 19 bases between.

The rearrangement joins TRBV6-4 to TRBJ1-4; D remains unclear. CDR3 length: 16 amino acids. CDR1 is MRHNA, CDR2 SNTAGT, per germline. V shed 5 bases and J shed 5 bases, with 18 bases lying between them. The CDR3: CASSLDWPGLNEKLFF. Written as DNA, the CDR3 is TGTGCCAGCAGTTTGGATTGGCCCGGGCTAAATGAAAAACTGTTTTTT.

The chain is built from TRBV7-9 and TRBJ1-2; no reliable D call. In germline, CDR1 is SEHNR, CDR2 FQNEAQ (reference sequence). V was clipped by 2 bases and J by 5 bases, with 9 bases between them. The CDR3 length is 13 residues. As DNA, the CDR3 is TGTGCCAGCAGCTTATCACGGACTTATGGCTACACCTTC. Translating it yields CASSLSRTYGYTF.

DNA for the CDR3: TGTGCCAGTAGTTTAAAGGTTTGGGCTAGCGGGAGTATCTACGAGCAGTACTTC. Translating it yields CASSLKVWASGSIYEQYF. The chain links TRBV19 to TRBJ2-7; 10 bases align to TRBD2. The CDR3 is 18 residues long. V was pared by 5 bases and J by 3 bases, with 16 bases of the junction left unmatched. Per the germline V gene, CDR1 is LNHDA and CDR2 is SQIVND (reference sequence).

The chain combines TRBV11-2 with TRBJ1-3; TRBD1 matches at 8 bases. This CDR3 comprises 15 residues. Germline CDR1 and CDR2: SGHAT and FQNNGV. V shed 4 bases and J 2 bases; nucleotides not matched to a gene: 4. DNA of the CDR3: TGTGCCAGCAGCTCGAGGACAGGGACTGGAAACACCATATATTTT. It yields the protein CASSSRTGTGNTIYF.

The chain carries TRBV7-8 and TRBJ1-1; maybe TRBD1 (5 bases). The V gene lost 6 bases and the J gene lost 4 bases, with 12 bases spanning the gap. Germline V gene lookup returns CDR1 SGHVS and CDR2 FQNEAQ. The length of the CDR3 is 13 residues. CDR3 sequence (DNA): TGTGCCAGCAGGGGGGTTTTGGCCACTGAAGCTTTCTTT. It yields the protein CASRGVLATEAFF.